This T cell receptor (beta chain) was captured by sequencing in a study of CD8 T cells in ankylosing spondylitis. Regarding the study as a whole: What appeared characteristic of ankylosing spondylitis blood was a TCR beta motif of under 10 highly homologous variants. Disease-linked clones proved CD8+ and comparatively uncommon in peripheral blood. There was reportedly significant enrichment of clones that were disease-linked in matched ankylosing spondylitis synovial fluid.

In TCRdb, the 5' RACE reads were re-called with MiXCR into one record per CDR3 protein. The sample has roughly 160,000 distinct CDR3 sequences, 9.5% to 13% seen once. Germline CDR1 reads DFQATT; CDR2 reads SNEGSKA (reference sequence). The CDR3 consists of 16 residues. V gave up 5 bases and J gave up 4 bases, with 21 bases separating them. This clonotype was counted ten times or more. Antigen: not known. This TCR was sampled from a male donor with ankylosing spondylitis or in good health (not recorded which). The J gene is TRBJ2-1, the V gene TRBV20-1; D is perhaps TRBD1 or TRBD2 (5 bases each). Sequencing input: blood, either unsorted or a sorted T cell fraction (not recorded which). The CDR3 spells CSAGVAPGAPYNEQFF. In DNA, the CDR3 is TGCAGTGCTGGAGTAGCTCCCGGGGCGCCTTACAATGAGCAGTTCTTC.